Each of the 14 T cell receptor beta chains below was sequenced from the same sample in a study of shared T cell receptors in the human thymus. Generated by immunoSEQ multiplex PCR, the TCRdb table keeps only in-frame clones and is missing some. The sample includes 540,000 or so clones, around 78% of them seen just once. This sample was also put to use in a study of human thymus T cells.

Sequences were obtained from thymocytes. These receptors were obtained from a boy less than two years old with a congenital heart defect.

The chain is built from TRBV28 and TRBJ2-4; possibly TRBD2 for D (6 bases). Germline V CDR1 and CDR2: MDHEN, SYDVKM. The CDR3 runs to 14 residues. Trimming shortened V by 6 bases and J by 3 bases, and 12 bases separated the two germline ends. CDR3 coding DNA: TGTGCCAGCAGGCCGACTAGGGGCAAAAACATTCAGTACTTC. Translation gives CASRPTRGKNIQYF.

The chain uses TRBV4-2 and TRBJ2-1; 8 bases map to TRBD2. Germline-derived CDR1 and CDR2 are LGHNA and YNFKEQ. The ends lost 3 bases at V and 4 bases at J; junction bases unmatched: 14. This CDR3 region has 18 residues. CDR3 amino acids: CASSQRLVRLAKYNEQFF. In nucleotides, the CDR3 is TGTGCCAGCAGCCAGAGGCTTGTGCGACTAGCGAAATACAATGAGCAGTTCTTC.

The chain couples TRBV11-2 to TRBJ1-3; D not resolved. V was shortened by 0 bases and J by 5 bases, with 14 bases between the two germline ends. This CDR3 comprises 16 residues. Germline V gene lookup returns CDR1 SGHAT and CDR2 FQNNGV. The CDR3 here is CASSLDIRCLRNTIYF. The CDR3 region has the DNA TGTGCCAGCAGCTTAGATATACGGTGTCTAAGAAACACCATATATTTT.

V and J are TRBV5-1 and TRBJ2-2; TRBD1 matches at 10 bases. Per germline, CDR1 SGHRS and CDR2 YFSETQ. The V and J ends lost 6 bases and 5 bases, in that order; junction bases with no gene match: 10. There are 16 residues in the CDR3. The CDR3 bases are TGCGCCAGCATTCACTGGACAGGGGGGAGGACCGGGGAGCTGTTTTTT. Its translation: CASIHWTGGRTGELFF. The full variable domain, with the rest looked up from reference TRBV5-1 and TRBJ2-2, is KAGVTQTPRYLIKTRGQQVTLSCSPISGHRSVSWYQQTPGQGLQFLFEYFSETQRNKGNFPGRFSGRQFSNSRSEMNVSTLELGDSALYLCASIHWTGGRTGELFFGEGSRLTVL.

CDR3: CASSGRQDDSGNTIYF. The CDR3 region has the DNA TGTGCCAGTAGTGGTCGACAGGACGACTCTGGAAACACCATATATTTT. The chain is built from TRBV19 and TRBJ1-3; D is possibly TRBD1 (6 bases). CDR3 size: 16 residues. The ends were cut back, 5 bases at V and 0 bases at J, with 14 bases in the middle. Germline V gene data show CDR1 as LNHDA and CDR2 as SQIVND (reference sequence). Looking up the rest from reference TRBV19 and TRBJ1-3 gives the full variable domain: DGGITQSPKYLFRKEGQNVTLSCEQNLNHDAMYWYRQDPGQGLRLIYYSQIVNDFQKGDIAEGYSVSREKKESFPLTVTSAQKNPTAFYLCASSGRQDDSGNTIYFGEGSWLTVV.

This clone was found a few times. The chain recombines TRBV27 with TRBJ1-2, with 7 bases fitting TRBD1. There are 16 residues in the CDR3. Germline lookup yields CDR1 MNHEY and CDR2 SMNVEV (reference sequence). Unmatched junction bases numbered 8, after V lost 3 bases and J lost 1 base. For the CDR3, the DNA is TGTGCCAGCAGTTTCCGAGGGGGCCTCAATAACTATGGCTACACCTTC. Amino acids: CASSFRGGLNNYGYTF.

The gene calls are TRBV6-5 and TRBJ2-1; 13 bases map to TRBD2. The V gene's germline CDR1 is MNHEY and CDR2 SVGAGI. There are 16 residues in the CDR3. V was clipped by 4 bases and J by 7 bases; unmatched bases: 7. The CDR3 DNA is TGTGCCAGCAGTTCCTTACTAGCGGGAGGGTCGAATGAGCAGTTCTTC. Its translation: CASSSLLAGGSNEQFF.

The chain recombines TRBV4-1 with TRBJ2-2; 10 positions agree with TRBD1. The length of the CDR3 is 18 residues. Germline CDR1 and CDR2: MGHRA and YSYEKL. Trimming took 4 bases from V and 1 from J; bases not matched to a gene: 9. The CDR3 DNA sequence: TGCGCCAGCAGCCCGCTGGGACAGGGGATACTGAACACCGGGGAGCTGTTTTTT. Its translation: CASSPLGQGILNTGELFF.

V and J are TRBV14 and TRBJ2-7; D is undetermined. The CDR3 is 16 residues long. Germline V gene lookup returns CDR1 SGHDN and CDR2 FVKESK. V lost 4 bases and J lost 2, with 18 bases in between. CDR3 sequence: CASSLRPPSPTYEQYF. Here the CDR3 DNA reads TGTGCCAGCAGCCTCCGACCCCCTAGTCCTACCTACGAGCAGTACTTC.

This chain connects TRBV11-2 to TRBJ2-5, with 11 bases identical to TRBD2. Per the germline V gene, CDR1 is SGHAT and CDR2 is FQNNGV. V was pared by 5 bases and J by 2 bases, with 7 bases of the junction left unmatched. CDR3 length: 16 residues. The CDR3 sequence is CASSKTSGIKQETQYF. The CDR3 coding sequence is TGTGCCAGCAGCAAGACTAGCGGGATAAAACAAGAGACCCAGTACTTC.

Only one count was recorded for this clone. V gene TRBV12-5 combines with J gene TRBJ2-1; 10 positions agree with TRBD1. Germline lookup yields CDR1 LGHNT and CDR2 FRNRAP. V was pared by 4 bases and J by 9 bases, with 6 bases of the junction left unmatched. The CDR3 covers 14 residues. CDR3 in DNA: TGTGCTAGTGGTTCAGCGACAGGGGGCGGTGAGCAGTTCTTC. The encoded protein is CASGSATGGGEQFF.

This chain connects TRBV25-1 to TRBJ2-1; TRBD2 aligns across 9 bases. Germline CDR1 is MGHDK and CDR2 is SYGVNS. V lost 6 bases, J lost 4 bases, and 10 bases stayed unmatched. The CDR3 is 16 residues long. The CDR3 is CASSRGAGGGYNEQFF. In DNA form, the CDR3 reads TGTGCCAGCAGCCGCGGGGCGGGAGGGGGATACAATGAGCAGTTCTTC.

This clone has just a few counts. V gene TRBV6-5 combines with J gene TRBJ2-2, with no clear D. The CDR3 runs 14 residues. Germline CDR1 and CDR2: MNHEY and SVGAGI. V was clipped by 0 bases and J by 6 bases, with 8 bases between them. The CDR3 region is CASSYSSRSGELFF. The CDR3 coding sequence is TGTGCCAGCAGTTACTCCTCTAGATCCGGGGAGCTGTTTTTT.

This clone was observed a few times. The chain links TRBV7-2 to TRBJ1-2; D ambiguous. The CDR3 spans 13 residues. Germline values: CDR1 SGHTA, CDR2 FQGNSA. Deletions cut 5 bases from V and 4 bases from J, with 11 bases between. This CDR3 reads CASSPTRGYGYTF. Here the CDR3 DNA reads TGTGCCAGCAGCCCAACCCGGGGCTATGGCTACACCTTC.